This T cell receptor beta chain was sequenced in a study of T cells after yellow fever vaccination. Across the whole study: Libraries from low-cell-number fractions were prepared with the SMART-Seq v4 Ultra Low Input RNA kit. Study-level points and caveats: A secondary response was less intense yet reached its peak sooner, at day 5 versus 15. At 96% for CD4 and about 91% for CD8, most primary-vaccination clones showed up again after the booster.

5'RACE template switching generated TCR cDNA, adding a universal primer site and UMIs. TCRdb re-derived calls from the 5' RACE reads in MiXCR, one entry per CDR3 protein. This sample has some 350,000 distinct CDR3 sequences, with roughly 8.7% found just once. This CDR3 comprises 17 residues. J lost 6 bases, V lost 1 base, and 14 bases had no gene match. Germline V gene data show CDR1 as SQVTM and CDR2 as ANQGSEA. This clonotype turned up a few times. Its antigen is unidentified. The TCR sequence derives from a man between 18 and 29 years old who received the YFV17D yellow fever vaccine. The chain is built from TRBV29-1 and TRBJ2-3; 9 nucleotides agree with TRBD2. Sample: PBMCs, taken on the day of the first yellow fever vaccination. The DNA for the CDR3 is TGCAGCGTTGAAGGCGGGTTTAGCGGGGGCTCTCGGGATACGCAGTATTTT. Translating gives CSVEGGFSGGSRDTQYF.